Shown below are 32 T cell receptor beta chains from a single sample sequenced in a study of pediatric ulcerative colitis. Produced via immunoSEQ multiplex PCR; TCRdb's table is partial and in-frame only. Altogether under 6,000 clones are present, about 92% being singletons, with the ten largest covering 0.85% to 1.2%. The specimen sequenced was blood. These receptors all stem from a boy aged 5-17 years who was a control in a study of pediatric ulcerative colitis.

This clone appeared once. The CDR3 sequence: CASSTAGGPYEQYF. As DNA, the CDR3 is TGTGCCAGCAGTACGGCAGGGGGCCCCTACGAGCAGTACTTC. This chain uses TRBV6-1 with TRBJ2-7; 8 positions agree with TRBD1. Germline lookup yields CDR1 MNHNS and CDR2 SASEGT. Losses at the gene ends were 5 bases for V and 2 bases for J; bases not matched to a gene: 5. The CDR3 runs to 14 residues.

CDR3 in DNA: TGTGCCAGTAGTACCGGACCGATTGAAGCTTTCTTT. Protein: CASSTGPIEAFF. This chain links TRBV19 with TRBJ1-1, with D hard to call. Looked up from germline, CDR1 is LNHDA and CDR2 is SQIVND (reference sequence). This CDR3 has 12 residues. V shed 4 bases and J shed 7 bases, with 10 bases lying between them.

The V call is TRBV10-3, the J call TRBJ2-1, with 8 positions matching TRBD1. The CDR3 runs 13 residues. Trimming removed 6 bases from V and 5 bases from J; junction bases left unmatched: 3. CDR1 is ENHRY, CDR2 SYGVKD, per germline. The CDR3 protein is CAIRQGDHNEQFF. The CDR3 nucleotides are TGTGCCATCAGACAGGGGGACCACAATGAGCAGTTCTTC.

In nucleotides, the CDR3 is TGTGCCAGCAGCTTAGTGGGTGGGGCAAATAGCCTGTCCCAAGAGACCCAGTACTTC. The encoded protein is CASSLVGGANSLSQETQYF. The rearrangement joins TRBV7-9 to TRBJ2-5; D might be TRBD1 (5 bases). Germline V CDR1 and CDR2: SEHNR, FQNEAQ (reference sequence). The CDR3 is 19 residues long. V shed 1 base and J shed 1 base, with 22 bases lying between them. Using reference TRBV7-9 and TRBJ2-5 for the parts outside the CDR3, the full variable domain is DTGVSQNPRHKITKRGQNVTFRCDPISEHNRLYWYRQTLGQGPEFLTYFQNEAQLEKSRLLSDRFSAERPKGSFSTLEIQRTEQGDSAMYLCASSLVGGANSLSQETQYFGPGTRLLVL.

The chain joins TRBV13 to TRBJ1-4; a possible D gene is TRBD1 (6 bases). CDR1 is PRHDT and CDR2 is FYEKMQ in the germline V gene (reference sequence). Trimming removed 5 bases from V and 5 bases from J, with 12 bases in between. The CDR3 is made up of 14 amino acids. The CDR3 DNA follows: TGTGCCAGCAGCCCCCGACAGGAAAATGAAAAACTGTTTTTT. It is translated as CASSPRQENEKLFF.

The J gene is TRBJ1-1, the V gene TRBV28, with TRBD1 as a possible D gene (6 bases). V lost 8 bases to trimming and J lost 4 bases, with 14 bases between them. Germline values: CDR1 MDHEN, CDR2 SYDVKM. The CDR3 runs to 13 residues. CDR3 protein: CASVTGFFTEAFF. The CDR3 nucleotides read TGTGCCAGCGTGACAGGTTTCTTCACTGAAGCTTTCTTT.

CDR3: CAWSVRREAFF. In nucleotides, the CDR3 is TGTGCCTGGAGTGTTCGGAGGGAAGCTTTCTTT. The rearrangement joins TRBV30 to TRBJ1-1; the D is unclear. The ends were cut back, 0 bases at V and 8 bases at J, with 7 bases in the middle. Germline lookup yields CDR1 GTSNPN and CDR2 SVGIG (reference sequence). This CDR3 region has 11 residues.

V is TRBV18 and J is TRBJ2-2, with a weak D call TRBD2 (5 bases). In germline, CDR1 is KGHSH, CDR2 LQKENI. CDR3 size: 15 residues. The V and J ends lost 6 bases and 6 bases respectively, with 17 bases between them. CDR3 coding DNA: TGTGCCAGCTCGCGGCAGATCCAGGAGGCCGGGGAGCTGTTTTTT. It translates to CASSRQIQEAGELFF.

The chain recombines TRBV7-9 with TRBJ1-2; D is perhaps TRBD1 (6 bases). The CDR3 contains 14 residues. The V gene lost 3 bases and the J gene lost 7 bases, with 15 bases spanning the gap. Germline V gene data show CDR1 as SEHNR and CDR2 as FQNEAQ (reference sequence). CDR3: CASSLRGALGGYTF. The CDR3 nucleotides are TGTGCCAGCAGCTTGAGGGGGGCGCTTGGTGGCTACACCTTC.

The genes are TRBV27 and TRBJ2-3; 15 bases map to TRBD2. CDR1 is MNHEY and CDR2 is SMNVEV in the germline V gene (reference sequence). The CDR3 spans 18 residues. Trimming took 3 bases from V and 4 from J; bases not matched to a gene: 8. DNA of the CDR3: TGTGCCAGCAGTTTCTGGACTAGCGGGAGGGCAGGGGCAGATACGCAGTATTTT. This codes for CASSFWTSGRAGADTQYF.

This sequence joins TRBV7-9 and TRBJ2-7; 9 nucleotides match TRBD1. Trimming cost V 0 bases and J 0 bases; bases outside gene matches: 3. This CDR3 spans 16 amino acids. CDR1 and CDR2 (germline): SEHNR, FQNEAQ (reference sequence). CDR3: CASSLAPQGASYEQYF. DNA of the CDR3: TGTGCCAGCAGCTTAGCCCCACAGGGGGCCTCCTACGAGCAGTACTTC.

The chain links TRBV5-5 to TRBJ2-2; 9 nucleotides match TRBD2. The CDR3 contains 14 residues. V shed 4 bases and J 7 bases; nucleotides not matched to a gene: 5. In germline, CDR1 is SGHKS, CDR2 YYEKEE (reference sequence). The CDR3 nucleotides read TGTGCCAGCAGCACCGGGACTAGCTTCGGGGAGCTGTTTTTT. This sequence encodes CASSTGTSFGELFF.

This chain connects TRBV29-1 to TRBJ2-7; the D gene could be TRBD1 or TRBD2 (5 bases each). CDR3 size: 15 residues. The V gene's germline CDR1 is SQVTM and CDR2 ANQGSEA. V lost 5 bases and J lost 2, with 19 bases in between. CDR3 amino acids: CSVSGSRDHPYEQYF. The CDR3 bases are TGCAGCGTTTCGGGGAGCCGGGACCATCCCTACGAGCAGTACTTC.

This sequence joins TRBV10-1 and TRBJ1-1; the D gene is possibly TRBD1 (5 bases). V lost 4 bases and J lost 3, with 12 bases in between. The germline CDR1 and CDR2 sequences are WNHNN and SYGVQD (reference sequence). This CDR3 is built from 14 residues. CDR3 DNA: TGCGCCAGCAGTGCCAATGGAGGGGACACTGAAGCTTTCTTT. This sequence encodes CASSANGGDTEAFF.

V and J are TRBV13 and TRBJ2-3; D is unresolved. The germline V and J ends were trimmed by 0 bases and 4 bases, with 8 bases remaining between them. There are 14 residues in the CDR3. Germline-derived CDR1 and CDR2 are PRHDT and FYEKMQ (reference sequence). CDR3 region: CASSLGGNADTQYF. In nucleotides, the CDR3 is TGTGCCAGCAGCTTAGGGGGTAACGCAGATACGCAGTATTTT. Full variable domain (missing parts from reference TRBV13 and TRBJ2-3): AAGVIQSPRHLIKEKRETATLKCYPIPRHDTVYWYQQGPGQDPQFLISFYEKMQSDKGSIPDRFSAQQFSDYHSELNMSSLELGDSALYFCASSLGGNADTQYFGPGTRLTVL.

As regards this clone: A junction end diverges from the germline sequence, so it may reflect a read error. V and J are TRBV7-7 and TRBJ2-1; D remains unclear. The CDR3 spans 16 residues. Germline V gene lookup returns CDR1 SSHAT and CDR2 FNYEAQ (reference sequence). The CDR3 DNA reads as TGTGCTAGCAGCCAAAGCCTACTGTCCCCCTACAATGAGCAGTTCTTC. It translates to CASSQSLLSPYNEQFF.

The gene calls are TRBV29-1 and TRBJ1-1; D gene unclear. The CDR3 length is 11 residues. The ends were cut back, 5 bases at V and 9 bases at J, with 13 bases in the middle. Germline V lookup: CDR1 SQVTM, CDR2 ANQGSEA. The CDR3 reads CSVLDYQKAFF. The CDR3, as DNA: TGCAGCGTTCTTGACTATCAAAAAGCTTTCTTT.

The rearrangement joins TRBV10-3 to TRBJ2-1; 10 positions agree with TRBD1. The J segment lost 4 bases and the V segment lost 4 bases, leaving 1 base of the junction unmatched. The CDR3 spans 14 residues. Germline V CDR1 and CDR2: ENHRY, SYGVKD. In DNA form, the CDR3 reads TGTGCCATCAGTGCGGGACAGGGGTACAATGAGCAGTTCTTC. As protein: CAISAGQGYNEQFF.

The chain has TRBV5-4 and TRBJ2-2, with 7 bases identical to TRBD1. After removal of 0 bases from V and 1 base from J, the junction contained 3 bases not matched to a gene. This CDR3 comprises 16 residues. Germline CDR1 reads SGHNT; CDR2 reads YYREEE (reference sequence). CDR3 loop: CASSLAGGRNTGELFF. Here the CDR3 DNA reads TGTGCCAGCAGCTTGGCAGGGGGTAGGAACACCGGGGAGCTGTTTTTT.

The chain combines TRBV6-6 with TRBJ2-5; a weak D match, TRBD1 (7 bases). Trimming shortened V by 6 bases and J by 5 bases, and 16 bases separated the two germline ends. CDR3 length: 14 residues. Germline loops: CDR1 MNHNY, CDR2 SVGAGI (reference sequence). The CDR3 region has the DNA TGTGCCAGCAGAAGACAGGGTGGAGGGGAGACCCAGTACTTC. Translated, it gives CASRRQGGGETQYF.

As DNA, the CDR3 is TGTGCCAGTACCGAGGGACAGGGGATAAGCTACACCTTC. Translation: CASTEGQGISYTF. The chain combines TRBV19 with TRBJ1-2; 10 nucleotides match TRBD1. V shed 7 bases, J shed 9 bases, and the junction held 8 bases outside the gene matches. The CDR3 sequence is 13 residues long. Germline assignment: CDR1 LNHDA and CDR2 SQIVND (reference sequence).

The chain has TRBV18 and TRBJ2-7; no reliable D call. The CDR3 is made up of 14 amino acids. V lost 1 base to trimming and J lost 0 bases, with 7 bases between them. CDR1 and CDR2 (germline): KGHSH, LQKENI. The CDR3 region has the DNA TGTGCCAGCTCACCACACTTTAGCTCCTACGAGCAGTACTTC. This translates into CASSPHFSSYEQYF.

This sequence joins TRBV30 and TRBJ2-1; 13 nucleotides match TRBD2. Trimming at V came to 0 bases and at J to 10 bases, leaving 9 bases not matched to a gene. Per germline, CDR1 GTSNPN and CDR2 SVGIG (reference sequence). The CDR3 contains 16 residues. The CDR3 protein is CAWSVVRLAGGGEQFF. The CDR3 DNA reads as TGTGCCTGGAGTGTAGTGAGACTAGCGGGGGGTGGGGAGCAGTTCTTC.

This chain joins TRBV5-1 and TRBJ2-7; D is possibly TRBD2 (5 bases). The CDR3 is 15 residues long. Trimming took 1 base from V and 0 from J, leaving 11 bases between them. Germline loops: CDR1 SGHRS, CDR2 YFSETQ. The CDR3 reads CASSLRAAVSYEQYF. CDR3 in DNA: TGCGCCAGCAGCTTGAGAGCAGCGGTCTCCTACGAGCAGTACTTC.

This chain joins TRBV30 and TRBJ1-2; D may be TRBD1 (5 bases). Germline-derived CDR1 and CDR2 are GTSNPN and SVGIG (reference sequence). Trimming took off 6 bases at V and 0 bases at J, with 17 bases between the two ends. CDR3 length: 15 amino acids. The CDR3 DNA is TGTGCCTGTCCCTCAGTGGGGGGAACTAACTATGGCTACACCTTC. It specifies CACPSVGGTNYGYTF.

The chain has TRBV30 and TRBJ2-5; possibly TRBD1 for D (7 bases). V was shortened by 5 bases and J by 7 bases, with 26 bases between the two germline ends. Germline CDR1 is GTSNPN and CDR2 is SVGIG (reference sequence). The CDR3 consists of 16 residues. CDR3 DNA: TGTGCCTGGGCCCCTTACCCTCAGGGGGGTGAAGGGACCCAGTACTTC. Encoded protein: CAWAPYPQGGEGTQYF.

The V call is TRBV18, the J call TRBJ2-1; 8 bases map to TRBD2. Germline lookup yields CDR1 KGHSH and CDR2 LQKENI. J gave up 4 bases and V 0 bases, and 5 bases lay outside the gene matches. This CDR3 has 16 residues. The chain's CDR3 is CASSPPGRALYNEQFF. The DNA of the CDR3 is TGTGCCAGCTCACCACCCGGGAGGGCCCTATACAATGAGCAGTTCTTC.

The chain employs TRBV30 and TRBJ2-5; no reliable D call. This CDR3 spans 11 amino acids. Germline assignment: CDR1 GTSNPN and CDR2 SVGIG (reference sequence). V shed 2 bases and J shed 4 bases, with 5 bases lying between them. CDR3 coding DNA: TGTGCCTGGAGTACGGGAGAGACCCAGTACTTC. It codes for CAWSTGETQYF.

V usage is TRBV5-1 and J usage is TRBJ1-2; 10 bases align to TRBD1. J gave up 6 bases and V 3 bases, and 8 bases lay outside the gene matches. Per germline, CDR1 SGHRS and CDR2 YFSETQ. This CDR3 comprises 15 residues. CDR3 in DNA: TGCGCCAGCAGCTCCCGGACAGGGGGGAGCAATGGCTACACCTTC. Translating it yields CASSSRTGGSNGYTF.

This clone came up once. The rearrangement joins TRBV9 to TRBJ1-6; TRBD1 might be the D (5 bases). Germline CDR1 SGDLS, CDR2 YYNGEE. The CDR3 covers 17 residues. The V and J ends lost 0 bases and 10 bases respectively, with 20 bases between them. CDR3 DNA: TGTGCCAGCAGCGTAGGACCCGCGCGGGGGGTTCGGTCACCCCTCCACTTT. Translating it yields CASSVGPARGVRSPLHF.

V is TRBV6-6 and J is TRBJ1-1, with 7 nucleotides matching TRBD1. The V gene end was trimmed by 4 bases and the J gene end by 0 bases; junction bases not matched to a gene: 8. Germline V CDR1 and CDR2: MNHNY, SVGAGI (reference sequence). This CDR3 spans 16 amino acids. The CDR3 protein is CASSFAGGGMNTEAFF. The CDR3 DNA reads TGTGCCAGCAGTTTCGCAGGGGGGGGGATGAACACTGAAGCTTTCTTT.

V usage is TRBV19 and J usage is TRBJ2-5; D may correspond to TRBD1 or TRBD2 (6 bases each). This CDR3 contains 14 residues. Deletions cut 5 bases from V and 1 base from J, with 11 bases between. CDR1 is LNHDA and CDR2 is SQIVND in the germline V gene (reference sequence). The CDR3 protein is CASSDGGSQETQYF. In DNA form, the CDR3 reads TGTGCCAGTAGTGACGGGGGCTCCCAAGAGACCCAGTACTTC.